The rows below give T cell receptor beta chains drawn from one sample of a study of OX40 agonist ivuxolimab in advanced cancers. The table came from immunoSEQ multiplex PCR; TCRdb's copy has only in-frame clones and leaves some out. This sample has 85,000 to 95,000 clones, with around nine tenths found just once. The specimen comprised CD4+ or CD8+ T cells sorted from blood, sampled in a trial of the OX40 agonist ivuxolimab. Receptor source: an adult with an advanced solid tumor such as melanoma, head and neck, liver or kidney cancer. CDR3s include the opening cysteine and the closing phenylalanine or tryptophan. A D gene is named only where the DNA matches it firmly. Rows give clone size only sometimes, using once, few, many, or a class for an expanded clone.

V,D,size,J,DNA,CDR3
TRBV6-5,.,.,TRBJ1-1,TGTGCCAGCAGTTACTCGAATATCGGCGGGAGGGTAGAAGCTTTCTTT,CASSYSNIGGRVEAFF
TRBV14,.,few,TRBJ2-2,TGTGCCAGCAGCCAAGGGCTACTAAGTTCCCGAACCGGGGAGCTGTTTTTT,CASSQGLLSSRTGELFF
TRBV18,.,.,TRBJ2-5,TGTGCCAGCTCACCACCGAACGAAGCGGGAGAGACCCAGTACTTC,CASSPPNEAGETQYF
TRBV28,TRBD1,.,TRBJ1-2,TGTGCCAGCAGACCAGGGGGACTGAACTATGGCTACACCTTC,CASRPGGLNYGYTF
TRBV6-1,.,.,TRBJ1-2,TGTGCCAGCAGTTTCGAAGGGGCAAGCAGCTATGGCTACACCTTC,CASSFEGASSYGYTF
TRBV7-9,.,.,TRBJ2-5,TGTGCCAGCAGCTTACGACCTGACGGTAGCCAAGAGACCCAGTACTTC,CASSLRPDGSQETQYF
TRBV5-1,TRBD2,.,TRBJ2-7,TGCGCCAGCAAGGTCCGGGAGGAGTCCGAGCAGTACTTC,CASKVREESEQYF
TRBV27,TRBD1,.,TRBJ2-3,TGTGCCAGCAGTTCGACAGGGGGCCGGGCAGATACGCAGTATTTT,CASSSTGGRADTQYF
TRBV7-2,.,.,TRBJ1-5,TGTGCCAGCAGCCCGCTAAGCGGAAGCAGCAATCAGCCCCAGCATTTT,CASSPLSGSSNQPQHF
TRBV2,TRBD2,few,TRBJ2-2,TGTGCCAGCAGTTTTAGCGGGAGGAACACCGGGGAGCTGTTTTTT,CASSFSGRNTGELFF